The 3 T cell receptor beta chains below all came from one sample that was sequenced in a study of T cells in tumors after PD-1 blockade. Produced via immunoSEQ multiplex PCR; TCRdb's table is partial and in-frame only. The repertoire includes over 30,000 clones, about 77% of them detected once, and around 40% sits in the top ten. The material was PBMCs, obtained before anti-PD-1 treatment. The source is a human donor with basal cell carcinoma.

The chain joins TRBV19 to TRBJ1-1; no firm D call. Germline V lookup: CDR1 LNHDA, CDR2 SQIVND (reference sequence). This CDR3 has 13 residues. V lost 4 bases and J 1 base, leaving 7 bases between the germline ends. DNA for the CDR3: TGTGCCAGTAGTAGATCCAAGAACACTGAAGCTTTCTTT. It specifies CASSRSKNTEAFF.

The chain joins TRBV21-1 to TRBJ2-5; whether TRBD1, the table's D call, matches the DNA was not checked. TRBV21-1 is deemed a pseudogene. The CDR3 totals 16 residues. CDR3 loop: CASSPAHRGKRETQYF. CDR3 nucleotides: TGTGCCAGCAGCCCTGCCCACAGGGGCAAACGAGAGACCCAGTACTTC.

The chain links TRBV19 to TRBJ2-4; weak D call: TRBD2 (6 bases). The CDR3 has 17 amino acids. The V and J ends lost 10 bases and 4 bases respectively, with 26 bases between them. Germline values: CDR1 LNHDA, CDR2 SQIVND (reference sequence). The CDR3 loop reads CATSGRSPEAGKNIQYF. The CDR3 DNA sequence: TGTGCCACTTCTGGGCGGTCCCCAGAGGCGGGAAAAAACATTCAGTACTTC. The variable domain in full, with the rest retrieved from reference TRBV19 and TRBJ2-4, is DGGITQSPKYLFRKEGQNVTLSCEQNLNHDAMYWYRQDPGQGLRLIYYSQIVNDFQKGDIAEGYSVSREKKESFPLTVTSAQKNPTAFYLCATSGRSPEAGKNIQYFGAGTRLSVL.